Listed below are T cell receptor beta chains from one sample, sequenced in a study of cytomegalovirus exposure and HLA in healthy donors. Produced via immunoSEQ multiplex PCR; TCRdb's table is partial and in-frame only. Altogether over 150,000 clones are present, 81% being singletons, with the ten largest covering 2% to 2.5%. Sequencing input: PBMCs. Every receptor here comes from a woman aged 25 to 39 in good health and CMV-seronegative. CDR3s include the opening cysteine and the closing phenylalanine or tryptophan.

J: TRBJ2-3; V: TRBV6-5; CDR3: CASSYAKESTDTQYF
J: TRBJ2-7; V: TRBV9; CDR3: CASSVATGARAYEQYF
J: TRBJ2-7; V: TRBV27; CDR3: CASSYRKNSYEQYF
J: TRBJ2-1; V: TRBV4-1; CDR3: CASLAGGPSGYEQFF
J: TRBJ2-1; V: TRBV7-9; CDR3: CASSTWDFLHNEQFF
J: TRBJ1-1; V: TRBV7-6; CDR3: CASSLGGYEAFF
J: TRBJ1-3; V: TRBV6-1; CDR3: CASQGLGVSGNTIYF
J: TRBJ2-7; V: TRBV19; CDR3: CASSIGTGQGYEQYF
J: TRBJ2-1; V: TRBV5-1; CDR3: CASRQGLDLHREQFF
J: TRBJ2-1; V: TRBV29-1; CDR3: CSVVQGRGREANEQFF
J: TRBJ2-7; V: TRBV7-2; CDR3: CASSLKAPRGEEQYF
J: TRBJ2-4; V: TRBV15; CDR3: CATSRDRGQQTKNIQYF
J: TRBJ2-1; V: TRBV15; CDR3: CATSEETGGYNEQFF
J: TRBJ1-1; V: TRBV5-4; CDR3: CASSGGTGGLLNTEAFF
J: TRBJ1-1; V: TRBV4-3; CDR3: CASSPLTGHHEAFF
J: TRBJ2-7; V: TRBV6-1; CDR3: CASKGTSGRLYEQYF
J: TRBJ2-3; V: TRBV29-1; CDR3: CSVERWSYEEYF
J: TRBJ1-5; V: TRBV4-1; CDR3: CASSRGPRGQGNQPQHF
J: TRBJ2-5; V: TRBV7-6; CDR3: CASSLSARGRQETQYF
J: TRBJ2-1; V: TRBV10-3; CDR3: CAISPGSSYNEQFF
J: TRBJ2-3; V: TRBV6-1; CDR3: CASSEALPSGGTDTQYF
J: TRBJ2-7; V: TRBV6-5; CDR3: CASSYSNSGLAYEQYF
J: TRBJ2-7; V: TRBV6-6; CDR3: CASRADGSYEQYF
J: TRBJ1-1; V: TRBV4-1; CDR3: CASSFLVAFSEAFF
J: TRBJ2-7; V: TRBV27; CDR3: CASSLQGRGLGEQYF
J: TRBJ2-7; V: TRBV23-1; CDR3: CASSQPELGAPYEQYF
J: TRBJ1-1; V: TRBV5-4; CDR3: CASRGGTSNTEAFF
J: -; V: TRBV6-1; CDR3: CASTPGTALTYEQYF
J: TRBJ2-1; V: TRBV25-1; CDR3: CASSTGTKDVNEQFF
J: TRBJ2-7; V: TRBV7-2; CDR3: CASSDRGKTYEQYF
J: TRBJ1-1; V: TRBV5-1; CDR3: CASSGGDDTEAFF
J: TRBJ2-5; V: TRBV4-3; CDR3: CASSPRQGKQETQYF
J: TRBJ1-2; V: TRBV10-3; CDR3: CAISEWGDGYTF